This T cell receptor (beta chain) comes out of a study of blood T cell repertoires in COVID-19. Looking at the study overall: The study drew acute and convalescent COVID-19 samples from the United States, Italy and Spain.

The germline V and J ends were trimmed by 6 bases and 2 bases, with 17 bases remaining between them. The CDR3 runs to 15 residues. The germline V gene has CDR1 KGHSH and CDR2 LQKENI. Data came from immunoSEQ multiplex PCR; TCRdb stores just in-frame clones and leaves some out. The sample shows about 170,000 clones, approximately 85% of them seen only once. The chain links TRBV18 to TRBJ2-7, with a possible D match to TRBD1 (6 bases). Sample: peripheral blood. The receptor was derived from a man older than 75 with COVID-19, enrolled during active disease. In nucleotides, the CDR3 is TGTGCCAGCTCGCCCCATTCCGGGACAACCTACGAGCAGTACTTC. Its translation is CASSPHSGTTYEQYF.